The 26 T cell receptor beta chains below come from one sample, sequenced in a study of T-cell reconstitution after alpha-beta-depleted transplantation in children. Molecular barcoding with unique molecular identifiers was used for the TCRbeta library. One entry per CDR3 protein results from TCRdb running MiXCR on the PCR reads. The sample lists about 1,000,000 distinct CDR3 sequences, about 26% occurring once. The sequencing here drew on PBMCs, mostly from graft donor cells, taken 360 days after TCRalphabeta/CD19-depleted stem cell transplant. These receptors all stem from a boy under two years old who had a stem cell transplant for SCID, so the T cells may come from the graft donor.

This chain connects TRBV7-2 to TRBJ2-1; 15 nucleotides match TRBD2. Trimming at V came to 0 bases and at J to 10 bases, leaving 4 bases not matched to a gene. Germline-derived CDR1 and CDR2 are SGHTA and FQGNSA. This CDR3 is built from 16 residues. The CDR3, as DNA: TGTGCCAGCAGCTTAGCCCCCGGGACTAGCGGGGGGGAGCAGTTCTTC. Translating gives CASSLAPGTSGGEQFF.

The chain carries TRBV6-1 and TRBJ1-1; 7 bases fit TRBD1. The CDR3 loop spans 14 amino acids. CDR1 and CDR2 (germline): MNHNS, SASEGT. V shed 7 bases, J shed 1 base, and the junction held 6 bases outside the gene matches. Here the CDR3 DNA reads TGTGCCAGCACGACGACAGGGTGGAACACTGAAGCTTTCTTT. Protein: CASTTTGWNTEAFF.

The V gene is TRBV4-2, the J gene TRBJ2-5; the D gene is possibly TRBD2 (5 bases). Germline V lookup: CDR1 LGHNA, CDR2 YNFKEQ. The CDR3 is made up of 17 amino acids. V was cut by 0 bases and J by 4 bases, with 18 bases left in between. DNA of the CDR3: TGTGCCAGCAGCCAAGATCCTGGAGGCGTCATCATAGAGACCCAGTACTTC. It is translated as CASSQDPGGVIIETQYF.

This clonotype showed up many times. The rearrangement joins TRBV6-4 to TRBJ2-1; 7 nucleotides line up with TRBD2. Germline loops: CDR1 MRHNA, CDR2 SNTAGT. This CDR3 is built from 16 residues. The trim removed 5 bases at V and 6 bases at J, leaving 13 bases unmatched. CDR3 nucleotide sequence: TGTGCCAGCAGTATCATGGGTGGCGGGGGAATCAATGAGCAGTTCTTC. It encodes CASSIMGGGGINEQFF.

This clonotype was detected only a few times. V is TRBV29-1 and J is TRBJ2-6; D call uncertain. V was pared by 4 bases and J by 0 bases, with 4 bases between. Germline-derived CDR1 and CDR2 are SQVTM and ANQGSEA. This CDR3 has 13 amino acids. In DNA, the CDR3 is TGCAGCGTTGGCTCCTCTGGGGCCAACGTCCTGACTTTC. Translating gives CSVGSSGANVLTF.

The chain links TRBV2 to TRBJ1-5; TRBD1 aligns across 8 bases. The junction had 5 bases not matched to a gene; V was cut back by 3 bases and J by 4 bases. There are 15 residues in the CDR3. Germline V gene data show CDR1 as SNHLY and CDR2 as FYNNEI. CDR3 bases: TGTGCCAGCAGTGATTACAGGGGGGCGAATCAGCCCCAGCATTTT. Translating it yields CASSDYRGANQPQHF. Filled out from reference TRBV2 and TRBJ1-5, the complete variable domain reads EPEVTQTPSHQVTQMGQEVILRCVPISNHLYFYWYRQILGQKVEFLVSFYNNEISEKSEIFDDQFSVERPDGSNFTLKIRSTKLEDSAMYFCASSDYRGANQPQHFGDGTRLSIL.

This clonotype was recorded a few times. The genes are TRBV15 and TRBJ2-7, with D perhaps given as TRBD1 or TRBD2 (5 bases each). Trimming left V 0 bases short and J 1 base short, with 19 bases between. In germline, CDR1 is LNHNV, CDR2 YYDKDF (reference sequence). This CDR3 has 18 amino acids. CDR3 region: CATSRDLLGPGQSYEQYF. Written as DNA, the CDR3 is TGTGCCACCAGCAGAGATCTTTTGGGCCCGGGGCAATCCTACGAGCAGTACTTC. The complete variable domain, with remaining parts taken from reference TRBV15 and TRBJ2-7, reads DAMVIQNPRYQVTQFGKPVTLSCSQTLNHNVMYWYQQKSSQAPKLLFHYYDKDFNNEADTPDNFQSRRPNTSFCFLDIRSPGLGDTAMYLCATSRDLLGPGQSYEQYFGPGTRLTVT.

The chain recombines TRBV5-1 with TRBJ2-1; 8 bases are a match to TRBD1. The CDR3 has 16 residues. The V segment lost 7 bases and the J segment 0 bases; nucleotides outside the gene matches: 9. Germline V CDR1 and CDR2: SGHRS, YFSETQ. The CDR3 nucleotides read TGCGCCAGCCACAAGGGACAGGCGAGCTCCTACAATGAGCAGTTCTTC. It codes for CASHKGQASSYNEQFF.

At least ten counts were recorded for this clonotype. This rearrangement joins TRBV6-5 to TRBJ2-7; 8 bases fit TRBD1. The CDR3 extends over 12 amino acids. Per germline, CDR1 MNHEY and CDR2 SVGAGI. Unmatched junction bases numbered 6, after V lost 8 bases and J lost 6 bases. Written as DNA, the CDR3 is TGTGCCAGCCGGCAGGGGGCGAGCGAGCAGTACTTC. This sequence encodes CASRQGASEQYF.

This clonotype came up once. The gene calls are TRBV5-1 and TRBJ2-2, with D maybe TRBD2 (5 bases). In germline, CDR1 is SGHRS, CDR2 YFSETQ. The CDR3 length is 14 residues. V lost 9 bases and J lost 3, with 15 bases in between. CDR3 loop: CATTLGEHTGELFF. CDR3 DNA: TGCGCCACCACCCTCGGGGAGCACACCGGGGAGCTGTTTTTT.

This chain joins TRBV12-5 and TRBJ2-7, with D maybe TRBD2 (5 bases). V gave up 6 bases and J gave up 0 bases, with 12 bases separating them. The CDR3 is made up of 14 amino acids. The germline V gene encodes CDR1 LGHNT and CDR2 FRNRAP. CDR3 sequence: CASGLNGISYEQYF. CDR3 nucleotides: TGTGCTAGTGGCTTGAACGGGATCTCCTACGAGCAGTACTTC.

The genes are TRBV15 and TRBJ1-1; possible D gene TRBD1, 5 bases. Trimming shortened V by 0 bases and J by 3 bases, and 11 bases separated the two germline ends. Germline lookup yields CDR1 LNHNV and CDR2 YYDKDF (reference sequence). CDR3 length: 15 amino acids. The CDR3 region is CATSRDRGPDTEAFF. The CDR3 DNA sequence: TGTGCCACCAGCAGAGATCGGGGACCGGACACTGAAGCTTTCTTT.

The chain joins TRBV10-3 to TRBJ2-3, with D possibly called TRBD1 or TRBD2 (6 bases each). Trimming stripped 3 bases from V and 9 bases from J, with 16 bases between. The germline CDR1 and CDR2 sequences are ENHRY and SYGVKD. CDR3 length: 14 residues. CDR3 sequence: CAISDAGGYGTQYF. CDR3 nucleotide sequence: TGTGCCATCAGTGACGCCGGGGGCTACGGGACGCAGTATTTT.

This clonotype has at least ten counts. A read error may produce the germline difference seen at one junction end. The chain uses TRBV6-1 and TRBJ2-1, with 9 bases identical to TRBD2. Germline lookup yields CDR1 MNHNS and CDR2 SASEGT. This CDR3 has 15 amino acids. CDR3 DNA: TGCGCCAGCAGCCCTTTGGCGGGGGGGTACAATGAGCAGTTCTTC. It yields the protein CASSPLAGGYNEQFF.

The chain has TRBV4-2 and TRBJ2-2; 15 bases line up with TRBD2. V lost 4 bases and J lost 3; bases outside the gene matches: 6. Germline lookup yields CDR1 LGHNA and CDR2 YNFKEQ. The CDR3 is made up of 18 amino acids. The chain's CDR3 is CASSPGLAGGPDTGELFF. The CDR3 bases are TGTGCCAGCAGCCCTGGACTAGCGGGGGGGCCGGACACCGGGGAGCTGTTTTTT.

This clonotype came up a few times. The chain uses TRBV29-1 and TRBJ2-7; 10 bases line up with TRBD2. CDR1 is SQVTM, CDR2 ANQGSEA, per germline. This CDR3 has 12 residues. Trimming at V came to 6 bases and at J to 2 bases, leaving 1 base not matched to a gene. CDR3 protein: CSVLAGAYEQYF. DNA for the CDR3: TGCAGCGTGCTAGCGGGGGCCTACGAGCAGTACTTC.

The V gene is TRBV6-2 or TRBV6-3, the J gene TRBJ2-1, with D possibly being TRBD1 (5 bases). With 2 bases removed from V and 6 bases from J, the gap between germline ends came to 8 bases. Germline CDR1 is MNHEY and CDR2 is SVGEGT. The CDR3 loop spans 13 amino acids. For the CDR3, the DNA is TGTGCCAGCAGTTACAGGGGAATCAATGAGCAGTTCTTC. Translating gives CASSYRGINEQFF.

This clonotype was counted a few times. The chain is built from TRBV7-2 and TRBJ2-3, with 15 positions matching TRBD2. The CDR3 spans 17 residues. Trimming removed 3 bases from V and 3 bases from J; junction bases left unmatched: 4. The germline CDR1 and CDR2 sequences are SGHTA and FQGNSA. The CDR3 here is CASSFGLAGGRTDTQYF. The CDR3 coding sequence is TGTGCCAGCAGCTTCGGACTAGCGGGGGGGCGGACAGATACGCAGTATTTT.

The chain employs TRBV19 and TRBJ1-1, with TRBD1 identical over 7 bases. In germline, CDR1 is LNHDA, CDR2 SQIVND (reference sequence). V shed 2 bases, J shed 4 bases, and the junction held 10 bases outside the gene matches. CDR3 length: 16 residues. The CDR3 spells CASSIYVAGGSTEAFF. CDR3 nucleotides: TGTGCCAGTAGTATATACGTAGCAGGGGGTTCCACTGAAGCTTTCTTT.

This clonotype was observed a handful of times. This chain connects TRBV5-1 to TRBJ1-3; no clear D gene. Between the trimmed V and J ends, which lost 6 bases and 0 bases, there was a span of 13 bases. Germline V gives CDR1 SGHRS, CDR2 YFSETQ. The CDR3 is 15 amino acids. CDR3 residues: CASTFGDLSGNTIYF. CDR3 nucleotides: TGCGCCAGCACCTTTGGTGACCTCTCTGGAAACACCATATATTTT.

This sequence joins TRBV6-1 and TRBJ2-7, with TRBD1 as a possible D gene (6 bases). CDR1 is MNHNS, CDR2 SASEGT, per germline. V was pared by 9 bases and J by 5 bases, with 20 bases between. The CDR3 spans 14 residues. The CDR3 is CASCLGARSHEQYV. CDR3 nucleotides: TGTGCCAGTTGCCTGGGGGCGAGGTCCCACGAGCAGTACGTC.

The chain carries TRBV5-1 and TRBJ2-5, with 8 bases aligning to TRBD1. Germline loops: CDR1 SGHRS, CDR2 YFSETQ. J lost 4 bases, V lost 4 bases, and 6 bases had no gene match. This CDR3 is built from 14 residues. The chain's CDR3 is CASSRDRPGETQYF. CDR3 DNA: TGCGCCAGCAGCCGGGACAGGCCAGGAGAGACCCAGTACTTC.

This clonotype was picked up a small number of times. CDR3: CASSRTSGSEQFF. The CDR3 DNA is TGTGCCAGCAGTAGGACTAGCGGGTCGGAGCAGTTCTTC. The chain couples TRBV25-1 to TRBJ2-1, with TRBD2 matching 11 bases. Germline V gives CDR1 MGHDK, CDR2 SYGVNS. The CDR3 covers 13 residues. The V segment lost 5 bases and the J segment 10 bases; nucleotides outside the gene matches: 4.

This clonotype was observed once. The V and J genes are TRBV6-5 and TRBJ2-5, with 7 nucleotides matching TRBD2. The CDR3 sequence is 15 residues long. Looked up from germline, CDR1 is MNHEY and CDR2 is SVGAGI. Trimming took 0 bases from V and 7 from J; bases not matched to a gene: 8. CDR3 in amino acids: CASSYSELASGTQYF. CDR3 nucleotide sequence: TGTGCCAGCAGTTACTCCGAACTAGCGTCGGGGACCCAGTACTTC.

The chain is built from TRBV15 and TRBJ2-7, with a tentative D call TRBD2 (5 bases). This CDR3 region has 11 residues. The V end was cut by 5 bases, the J end by 6 bases, with 8 bases between. Germline V gene data show CDR1 as LNHNV and CDR2 as YYDKDF (reference sequence). The CDR3 DNA is TGTGCCACCAGCGGTGCGGGCGAGCAGTACTTC. It specifies CATSGAGEQYF.

The chain has TRBV3-1 and TRBJ2-5; TRBD1 agrees at 9 bases. The CDR3 is made up of 14 amino acids. Trimming removed 5 bases from V and 4 bases from J; junction bases left unmatched: 5. Germline loops: CDR1 LGHDT, CDR2 YNNKEL (reference sequence). The CDR3 nucleotides are TGTGCCAGCAGCTGGGACAGGGACGGAGAGACCCAGTACTTC. Its translation is CASSWDRDGETQYF.